Listed below are T cell receptor beta chains from one sample, sequenced in a study of cytomegalovirus exposure and HLA in healthy donors. Generated by immunoSEQ multiplex PCR, the TCRdb table keeps only in-frame clones and is missing some. Found here are approximately 140,000 clones, around 80% of them singletons; the top ten hold over 1%. Sequencing was performed on PBMCs. These TCRs come from a male donor in good health and CMV-seropositive. The CDR3 runs from the conserved cysteine through the conserved F or W. The D gene is left open where the match is weak. Clone size appears in some rows only: once, few, many, or a class for an expanded clone.

clone size	D gene	V gene	J gene	CDR3 protein	CDR3 DNA
NA	TRBD2	TRBV7-8	TRBJ2-7	CASSFPTSGVGLGLEQYF	TGTGCCAGCAGCTTCCCGACTAGCGGGGTTGGTTTGGGGCTCGAGCAGTACTTC
few	TRBD2	TRBV9	TRBJ2-1	CASSGTSRDEQFF	TGTGCCAGCAGCGGGACTAGTAGGGATGAGCAGTTCTTC
NA	TRBD2	TRBV4-1	TRBJ2-3	CASSHDPSGGASSTDTQYF	TGCGCCAGCAGCCACGATCCTAGCGGGGGGGCATCTAGCACAGATACGCAGTATTTT
NA	NA	TRBV7-9	TRBJ1-5	CASSWAGGDGVPQHF	TGTGCCAGCAGCTGGGCGGGCGGGGATGGGGTGCCCCAGCATTTT
few	TRBD1	TRBV6-1	TRBJ1-2	CASSTSTGGEGYTF	TGTGCCAGCAGTACCTCGACAGGGGGCGAGGGCTACACCTTC
NA	NA	TRBV7-9	TRBJ2-1	CASSLAFAALNEQFF	TGTGCCAGCAGCTTAGCTTTTGCGGCCTTAAATGAGCAGTTCTTC
NA	TRBD2	TRBV9	TRBJ2-1	CASSVEGTSGNEQFF	TGTGCCAGCAGCGTAGAGGGGACTAGCGGCAATGAGCAGTTCTTC
NA	NA	TRBV6-4	TRBJ2-1	CASSVGHPEDEQFF	TGTGCCAGCAGTGTCGGACACCCCGAGGATGAGCAGTTCTTC
NA	NA	TRBV10-3	TRBJ1-1	CAISETGGMNTEAFF	TGTGCCATCAGTGAGACAGGCGGGATGAACACTGAAGCTTTCTTT
NA	TRBD1	TRBV5-5	TRBJ1-1	CASSLSGGWYTEAFF	TGTGCCAGCAGCTTGTCAGGGGGCTGGTACACTGAAGCTTTCTTT
few	NA	TRBV28	TRBJ2-1	CASSYGEQFF	TGTGCCAGCAGTTACGGTGAGCAGTTCTTC
NA	TRBD1	TRBV29-1	TRBJ2-7	CSVAGQGKKQYF	TGCAGCGTGGCGGGACAGGGTAAAAAGCAGTACTTC
NA	TRBD1	TRBV19	TRBJ1-1	CASSIIGRGRTEAFF	TGTGCCAGTAGTATAATTGGCAGGGGGAGGACTGAAGCTTTCTTT
once	NA	TRBV29-1	TRBJ2-1	CSVEPQGNRYNEQFF	TGCAGCGTTGAGCCCCAGGGTAATCGGTACAATGAGCAGTTCTTC
once	NA	TRBV21-1	TRBJ2-3	CASSRKGGTDTQYF	TGTGCCAGCAGTAGAAAAGGGGGCACAGATACGCAGTATTTT
once	TRBD1	TRBV6-1	TRBJ1-1	CASQDRGITEAFF	TGTGCCAGCCAGGACAGGGGAATCACTGAAGCTTTCTTT
NA	TRBD2	TRBV5-4	TRBJ2-5	CASSLDHSGGLETQYF	TGTGCCAGCAGCTTGGATCACTCGGGGGGTCTTGAGACCCAGTACTTC
NA	TRBD1	TRBV27	TRBJ1-6	CASSSGTAISPLHF	TGTGCCAGCAGTTCCGGGACAGCAATTTCACCCCTCCACTTT
NA	TRBD2	TRBV7-2	TRBJ2-3	CATRAGGPNTQYF	TGTGCCACGAGGGCGGGAGGGCCAAATACGCAGTATTTT
NA	NA	TRBV9	TRBJ2-5	CASSVAGETQYF	TGTGCCAGCAGCGTAGCAGGAGAGACCCAGTACTTC
NA	NA	TRBV9	TRBJ1-3	CASSVYGTLISGNTIYF	TGTGCCAGCAGCGTATATGGGACACTGATTTCTGGAAACACCATATATTTT
NA	NA	TRBV4-3	TRBJ2-7	CASSQVANSYEQYF	TGCGCCAGCAGCCAAGTGGCAAATTCCTACGAGCAGTACTTC
NA	NA	TRBV6-1	TRBJ1-2	CASSGIGAIMTNYGYTF	TGTGCCAGCAGTGGAATTGGGGCAATTATGACTAACTATGGCTACACCTTC
NA	NA	TRBV19	TRBJ2-2	CASSMTTGELFF	TGTGCCAGTAGTATGACTACCGGGGAGCTGTTTTTT
few	NA	TRBV2	TRBJ2-7	CASSGGLYEQYF	TGTGCCAGCAGCGGAGGACTCTACGAGCAGTACTTC
NA	NA	TRBV7-8	TRBJ2-1	CASSLAPGRTDNEQFF	TGTGCCAGCAGCTTAGCGCCAGGGCGTACGGACAATGAGCAGTTCTTC
NA	NA	TRBV6-5	TRBJ2-7	CASSGVGGLSYEQYF	TGTGCCAGCAGTGGTGTCGGCGGTCTTTCCTACGAGCAGTACTTC
NA	TRBD1	TRBV2	TRBJ2-5	CASSGQADNQETQYF	TGTGCCAGCAGCGGACAGGCCGACAACCAAGAGACCCAGTACTTC
NA	TRBD2	TRBV29-1	TRBJ2-3	CSVDSSGRSSDTQYF	TGCAGCGTTGATAGCAGCGGGAGGTCTTCCGATACGCAGTATTTT
NA	TRBD2	TRBV6-5	TRBJ2-1	CASSPGVRGRDEFF	TGTGCCAGCAGCCCCGGGGTACGGGGGAGGGACGAGTTCTTC
NA	NA	TRBV20-1	TRBJ2-4	CSARDQGQGFF	TGCAGTGCTAGAGATCAGGGACAAGGGTTCTTC
NA	NA	TRBV4-3	TRBJ2-7	CASSQDRPYGSAATYEQYF	TGCGCCAGCAGCCAAGATAGGCCCTACGGGTCAGCAGCGACCTACGAGCAGTACTTC
NA	TRBD2	TRBV7-8	TRBJ2-7	CASSHRRTSIYEQYF	TGTGCCAGCAGCCACCGAAGGACTAGTATCTACGAGCAGTACTTC
few	TRBD1	TRBV6-4	TRBJ2-1	CASSDSGGGYNEQFF	TGTGCCAGCAGTGACTCAGGGGGCGGTTACAATGAGCAGTTCTTC
once	TRBD2	TRBV9	TRBJ2-3	CASSVATERGLSTDTQYF	TGTGCCAGCAGCGTAGCTACGGAGCGGGGGCTTAGCACAGATACGCAGTATTTT
NA	TRBD1	TRBV5-1	TRBJ1-6	CASSLDGTGPTGRSPLHF	TGCGCCAGCAGCTTGGACGGGACAGGGCCCACCGGAAGGTCACCCCTCCACTTT